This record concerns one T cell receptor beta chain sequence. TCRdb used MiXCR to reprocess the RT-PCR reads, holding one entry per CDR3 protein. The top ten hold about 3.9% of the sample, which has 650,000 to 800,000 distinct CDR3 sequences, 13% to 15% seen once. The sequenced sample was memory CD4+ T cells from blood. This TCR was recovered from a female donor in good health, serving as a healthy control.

The CDR3 bases are TGTGCCAGTAGCAAAACTAGAGGGGAGACCCAGTACTTC. Translating gives CASSKTRGETQYF. The chain recombines TRBV19 with TRBJ2-5; D perhaps matches TRBD2 (5 bases). V was cut by 6 bases and J by 5 bases, with 13 bases left in between. In germline, CDR1 is LNHDA, CDR2 SQIVND (reference sequence). The CDR3 covers 13 residues.